The 23 T cell receptor beta chains below come from one sample, sequenced in a study of shared clonotypes between healthy human individuals. Repertoires were generated with immunoSEQ multiplex PCR, while TCRdb's copy carries only in-frame clones and drops some. The profile shows 600,000 to 800,000 clones, just under 75% of them singletons. The sequencing sample was made of memory CD4+ T cells sorted from blood. Subset given: CD45RA-negative fraction. These TCRs come from a woman under 40 in good health.

The chain combines TRBV6-1 with TRBJ2-7; TRBD1 aligns across 10 bases. This CDR3 spans 14 amino acids. Germline V gene sequence: CDR1 MNHNS, CDR2 SASEGT. Losses at the gene ends were 8 bases for V and 4 bases for J; bases not matched to a gene: 8. As DNA, the CDR3 is TGTGCCAGCTCCTCGGGACAGGGGACTTACGAGCAGTACTTC. It codes for CASSSGQGTYEQYF.

The chain uses TRBV19 and TRBJ1-1; weak D call: TRBD1 (5 bases). CDR3 size: 15 residues. The ends were cut back, 3 bases at V and 1 base at J, with 12 bases in the middle. The germline V gene has CDR1 LNHDA and CDR2 SQIVND (reference sequence). CDR3 in amino acids: CASSIRLGQNTEAFF. CDR3 DNA: TGTGCCAGTAGTATTCGGTTGGGGCAGAACACTGAAGCTTTCTTT.

With respect to this clone: This same CDR3 is encoded by further DNA sequences in the sample. The chain is built from TRBV10-1 and TRBJ2-3, with D unclear. Germline values: CDR1 WNHNN, CDR2 SYGVQD (reference sequence). This CDR3 contains 11 residues. Trimming shortened V by 2 bases and J by 5 bases, and 2 bases separated the two germline ends. CDR3 loop: CASSERDTQYF. For the CDR3, the DNA is TGCGCCAGCAGTGAGCGAGATACGCAGTATTTT.

The chain combines TRBV2 with TRBJ1-2; D is ambiguous. Germline V gene lookup returns CDR1 SNHLY and CDR2 FYNNEI. The CDR3 covers 12 residues. V was shortened by 6 bases and J by 4 bases, with 9 bases between the two germline ends. CDR3 DNA sequence: TGTGCCAGCAGACGTGAGGTCTATGGCTACACCTTC. This gives the protein CASRREVYGYTF.

This clone showed up just a few times. This chain joins TRBV2 and TRBJ1-4; D unresolved. CDR3 length equals 12 residues. Deletions cut 5 bases from V and 13 bases from J, with 14 bases between. Germline V gene sequence: CDR1 SNHLY, CDR2 FYNNEI. The CDR3 region is CASSTGQTRLFF. In nucleotides, the CDR3 is TGTGCCAGCAGTACCGGGCAGACTCGACTGTTTTTT.

V gene TRBV9 combines with J gene TRBJ2-2; maybe TRBD2 (6 bases). The germline V and J ends were trimmed by 2 bases and 5 bases, with 16 bases remaining between them. This CDR3 spans 16 amino acids. Germline V gives CDR1 SGDLS, CDR2 YYNGEE. The CDR3 region is CASSVGGEPITGELFF. CDR3 nucleotide sequence: TGTGCCAGCAGCGTTGGAGGGGAGCCGATAACCGGGGAGCTGTTTTTT.

This clone appeared a single time. This sequence joins TRBV29-1 and TRBJ2-5; 8 bases match TRBD1. CDR1 SQVTM and CDR2 ANQGSEA come from the germline V gene. The CDR3 has 13 amino acids. Trimming removed 4 bases from V and 11 bases from J; junction bases left unmatched: 12. Here the CDR3 DNA reads TGCAGCGTTGCTGACAGGGGAGGCGGGGAGCAGTACTTC. Residues: CSVADRGGGEQYF.

For the CDR3, the DNA is TGTGCCAGCAGTTATATTCGGACAGGGGGCAATGAAAAACTGTTTTTT. Translated: CASSYIRTGGNEKLFF. This sequence joins TRBV2 and TRBJ1-4, with 11 bases fitting TRBD1. V lost 5 bases and J lost 5; bases outside the gene matches: 7. The CDR3 is 16 residues long. The germline gives CDR1 SNHLY, CDR2 FYNNEI.

The chain uses TRBV11-3 and TRBJ2-2; tentative D call: TRBD1 (7 bases). Trimming removed 5 bases from V and 2 bases from J, with 9 bases in between. The CDR3 is made up of 14 amino acids. The germline gives CDR1 SGHNT, CDR2 YENEEA. CDR3 nucleotides: TGTGCCAGCAGCGGAGGGGGCAACACCGGGGAGCTGTTTTTT. It encodes CASSGGGNTGELFF.

The V gene is TRBV11-2, the J gene TRBJ2-3, with 11 bases that match TRBD1. V shed 3 bases, J shed 3 bases, and the junction held 2 bases outside the gene matches. Germline V gives CDR1 SGHAT, CDR2 FQNNGV. The CDR3 has 15 amino acids. The CDR3 protein is CASSLDRGLTDTQYF. CDR3 DNA sequence: TGTGCCAGCAGCTTGGACAGGGGGCTGACAGATACGCAGTATTTT.

This clone occurred once. The chain uses TRBV28 and TRBJ2-7; maybe TRBD1 (5 bases). The germline V and J ends were trimmed by 5 bases and 0 bases, with 14 bases remaining between them. CDR3 size: 15 residues. Germline CDR1 is MDHEN and CDR2 is SYDVKM. CDR3 residues: CASSGARESSYEQYF. The CDR3 DNA reads TGTGCCAGCAGTGGGGCCAGGGAAAGCTCCTACGAGCAGTACTTC.

This chain connects TRBV20-1 to TRBJ2-7; no clear D. The germline V and J ends were trimmed by 2 bases and 5 bases, with 7 bases remaining between them. This CDR3 has 11 residues. The V gene's germline CDR1 is DFQATT and CDR2 SNEGSKA (reference sequence). Here the CDR3 reads CSARKADEQYF. The CDR3 DNA follows: TGCAGTGCTAGAAAGGCCGACGAGCAGTACTTC.

The rearrangement uses TRBV27 and TRBJ2-7; D is uncertain. The CDR3 has 12 amino acids. Germline CDR1 is MNHEY and CDR2 is SMNVEV (reference sequence). Between the trimmed V and J ends, which lost 4 bases and 2 bases, there was a span of 6 bases. CDR3 DNA sequence: TGTGCCAGCAGTTCGCAGACCTACGAGCAGTACTTC. This gives the protein CASSSQTYEQYF.

This clone turned up a few times. V usage is TRBV29-1 and J usage is TRBJ1-1; D is perhaps TRBD1 (6 bases). Germline CDR1 reads SQVTM; CDR2 reads ANQGSEA. This CDR3 spans 14 amino acids. V was trimmed by 4 bases and J by 2 bases, leaving 14 bases between them. DNA for the CDR3: TGCAGCGTTGGAGCAGGGACAACTAACACTGAAGCTTTCTTT. It specifies CSVGAGTTNTEAFF.

The V gene is TRBV7-9, the J gene TRBJ1-3; 7 bases match TRBD1. Germline loops: CDR1 SEHNR, CDR2 FQNEAQ (reference sequence). V lost 5 bases to trimming and J lost 0 bases; unmatched junction nucleotides: 4. The CDR3 contains 15 residues. The CDR3 loop reads CASSRQGGSGNTIYF. The CDR3 DNA reads TGTGCCAGCAGCCGACAGGGTGGCTCTGGAAACACCATATATTTT.

This clone was found a few times. The chain uses TRBV18 and TRBJ1-1; no reliable D call. The germline V gene encodes CDR1 KGHSH and CDR2 LQKENI. This CDR3 is 15 amino acids long. V was trimmed by 3 bases and J by 3 bases, leaving 14 bases between them. The CDR3 region is CASSPSPLEYTEAFF. The CDR3 DNA follows: TGTGCCAGCTCACCTAGTCCCCTGGAGTACACTGAAGCTTTCTTT.

The chain has TRBV7-8 and TRBJ2-7; D is unclear. Trimming removed 3 bases at V and 4 bases at J, with 4 bases between. Germline V gene data show CDR1 as SGHVS and CDR2 as FQNEAQ. This CDR3 is built from 11 residues. The DNA for the CDR3 is TGTGCCAGCAGCTTCAGTTACGAGCAGTACTTC. The encoded protein is CASSFSYEQYF.

A remark on this clone: Just one base apart from a much larger clone, this may be a read error. The same CDR3 arises from other DNA sequences in this sample as well. This chain connects TRBV2 to TRBJ2-1, with 10 bases aligning to TRBD2. The CDR3 loop spans 15 amino acids. After removal of 4 bases from V and 1 base from J, the junction contained 1 base not matched to a gene. Per germline, CDR1 SNHLY and CDR2 FYNNEI. For the CDR3, the DNA is TGTGCCAGCAGTGCTAGCGGGAGTTCCTACAATGAGCAGTTCTTC. This sequence encodes CASSASGSSYNEQFF.

The chain links TRBV28 to TRBJ2-3, with 9 positions matching TRBD1. V was clipped by 2 bases and J by 4 bases; unmatched bases: 4. The CDR3 consists of 15 residues. Germline-derived CDR1 and CDR2 are MDHEN and SYDVKM. CDR3 in amino acids: CASSLRTGASDTQYF. In nucleotides, the CDR3 is TGTGCCAGCAGTTTAAGGACAGGGGCCTCAGATACGCAGTATTTT.

J is TRBJ2-2 and V is TRBV5-1; 10 bases map to TRBD2. With V trimmed by 2 bases and J by 3 bases, 4 bases remained unmatched. This CDR3 comprises 16 residues. The germline V gene has CDR1 SGHRS and CDR2 YFSETQ. The CDR3: CASSFLAGVDTGELFF. CDR3 bases: TGCGCCAGCAGCTTTCTAGCGGGAGTCGACACCGGGGAGCTGTTTTTT.

This clone was found once. The genes are TRBV14 and TRBJ2-3, with D uncertain. Germline V gene sequence: CDR1 SGHDN, CDR2 FVKESK. The V end lost 2 bases, the J end lost 0 bases, and 6 bases lay between the germline ends. The length of the CDR3 is 14 residues. CDR3: CASSQSRSTDTQYF. The CDR3 DNA reads TGTGCCAGCAGCCAATCTCGTAGCACAGATACGCAGTATTTT.

The chain carries TRBV6-5 and TRBJ1-3; D gene ambiguous. Germline CDR1 reads MNHEY; CDR2 reads SVGAGI. V was trimmed by 0 bases and J by 0 bases, leaving 6 bases between them. The CDR3 sequence is 15 residues long. This CDR3 reads CASSYSRISGNTIYF. DNA of the CDR3: TGTGCCAGCAGTTACTCCAGGATCTCTGGAAACACCATATATTTT.

The V and J genes are TRBV11-2 and TRBJ2-2; 10 nucleotides match TRBD2. The CDR3 length is 16 residues. Trimming took 5 bases from V and 1 from J; bases not matched to a gene: 4. Germline assignment: CDR1 SGHAT and CDR2 FQNNGV. The CDR3: CASSVSGRVNTGELFF. The CDR3 coding sequence is TGTGCCAGCAGCGTCAGCGGGAGGGTGAACACCGGGGAGCTGTTTTTT.